Each of the 6 T cell receptor beta chains below was sequenced from the same sample in a study of blood T cell repertoires in COVID-19. Profiling relied on immunoSEQ multiplex PCR, and the TCRdb table lists in-frame clones only, not all of them. This sample carries roughly 330,000 clones, approximately 86% of them seen once, and the ten largest clones take roughly a tenth. Sequencing used peripheral blood. The receptors were gathered from a young man with COVID-19, enrolled during active disease.

This rearrangement joins TRBV28 to TRBJ2-5; possibly TRBD2 for D (6 bases). In germline, CDR1 is MDHEN, CDR2 SYDVKM. V shed 5 bases and J shed 0 bases, with 25 bases lying between them. This CDR3 contains 19 residues. CDR3 nucleotide sequence: TGTGCCAGCAGTGCACCAGCGGGCTACTTCTTTGGGTACCAAGAGACCCAGTACTTC. It translates to CASSAPAGYFFGYQETQYF.

J is TRBJ1-2 and V is TRBV6-5; D not certain. The CDR3 loop spans 13 amino acids. The germline V and J ends were trimmed by 6 bases and 9 bases, with 17 bases remaining between them. Germline-derived CDR1 and CDR2 are MNHEY and SVGAGI. The CDR3: CASSPRGLVSYTF. The CDR3 DNA is TGTGCCAGCAGCCCCAGAGGGTTGGTGAGCTACACCTTC.

This chain links TRBV6-2 or TRBV6-3 with TRBJ2-1; TRBD2 aligns across 9 bases. Germline V gene sequence: CDR1 MNHEY, CDR2 SVGEGT. The junction had 6 bases not matched to a gene; V was cut back by 0 bases and J by 6 bases. The CDR3 runs to 16 residues. The CDR3 nucleotides read TGTGCCAGCAGTTACTCGCGGGGGGGGTTTCCCAATGAGCAGTTCTTC. Protein sequence: CASSYSRGGFPNEQFF.

The CDR3 sequence: CASSGRTGGDTQYF. For the CDR3, the DNA is TGTGCCAGCTCAGGAAGGACGGGGGGAGATACGCAGTATTTT. The V gene is TRBV18, the J gene TRBJ2-3; 7 nucleotides align to TRBD2. Trimming at V came to 5 bases and at J to 5 bases, leaving 7 bases not matched to a gene. Looked up from germline, CDR1 is KGHSH and CDR2 is LQKENI. This CDR3 has 14 residues.

J is TRBJ2-1 and V is TRBV19, with 11 bases aligning to TRBD2. V shed 6 bases and J 7 bases; nucleotides not matched to a gene: 8. Germline assignment: CDR1 LNHDA and CDR2 SQIVND (reference sequence). This CDR3 spans 15 amino acids. CDR3 residues: CASRLTSGGGNEQFF. In DNA, the CDR3 is TGTGCCAGTAGGCTTACTAGCGGGGGCGGGAATGAGCAGTTCTTC.

The V call is TRBV6-5, the J call TRBJ1-6, with D possibly matching TRBD1 (6 bases). CDR3 length equals 16 residues. Trimming pared 4 bases from V and 7 bases from J, leaving 17 bases between. Germline CDR1 reads MNHEY; CDR2 reads SVGAGI. The CDR3 DNA sequence: TGTGCCAGCAGTTCCCATATCACAGGGAGAAATTCACCCCTCCACTTT. Encoded protein: CASSSHITGRNSPLHF.